The present TCR beta chain was sequenced within a study of cytomegalovirus exposure and HLA in healthy donors. Germline values: CDR1 SGHRS, CDR2 YFSETQ. The CDR3 length is 15 residues. The trim removed 4 bases at V and 4 bases at J, leaving 8 bases unmatched. Overall study results and limits: Most TCR sequences were uncommon, yet certain public TCRs appeared in many donors. The authors enumerated under 200 TCR beta chains as linked to cytomegalovirus. The tendency of first-cohort TCR clusters to co-occur in the 120 or so validation repertoires emerged from a later analysis.

Concerning this clone itself: The target antigen is unknown.

Data came from immunoSEQ multiplex PCR; TCRdb stores just in-frame clones and leaves some out. The sample has 250,000 to 350,000 clones, 87% seen once. This rearrangement joins TRBV5-1 to TRBJ2-1; TRBD2 matches 7 bases. The origin of this receptor is a woman between 25 and 40 years old in good health and CMV-seropositive. The sequenced sample consisted of PBMCs. The DNA of the CDR3 is TGCGCCAGCAGCGTCCGGGACTACCCATACAATGAGCAGTTCTTC. This gives the protein CASSVRDYPYNEQFF.